These 32 T cell receptor beta chains share one sample of origin, sequenced in a study of control samples from healthy donors and cancer patients. Clones were sequenced by immunoSEQ multiplex PCR, and TCRdb holds only the in-frame ones, with some missing. The table lists about 160,000 clones, just under 95% of them singletons, with around 8% in the top ten. The source material was blood. Receptor source: a woman in her forties in good health.

J is TRBJ1-1 and V is TRBV19; no firm D call. Germline V CDR1 and CDR2: LNHDA, SQIVND (reference sequence). V was cut by 6 bases and J by 4 bases, with 9 bases left in between. The CDR3 is 12 residues long. As DNA, the CDR3 is TGTGCCAGTAGGTTCTCCCCCACTGAAGCTTTCTTT. This gives the protein CASRFSPTEAFF.

The table lists this clone with a count of one. The V call is TRBV5-4, the J call TRBJ2-1; TRBD2 agrees at 12 bases. The trim removed 3 bases at V and 1 base at J, leaving 8 bases unmatched. Germline CDR1 SGHNT, CDR2 YYREEE (reference sequence). This CDR3 contains 18 residues. DNA of the CDR3: TGTGCCAGCAGCTATACGCCTAGCGGGAGGGGTTCCTACAATGAGCAGTTCTTC. Translated, it gives CASSYTPSGRGSYNEQFF.

The rearrangement joins TRBV7-9 to TRBJ1-1, with D possibly being TRBD1 (6 bases). The CDR3 has 15 amino acids. Trimming stripped 3 bases from V and 0 bases from J, with 11 bases between. The germline V gene encodes CDR1 SEHNR and CDR2 FQNEAQ (reference sequence). As DNA, the CDR3 is TGTGCCAGCAGCTTGGGCCACAGGGTGAACACTGAAGCTTTCTTT. Protein product: CASSLGHRVNTEAFF.

The CDR3 nucleotides are TGCAGCGTCCCTACGGTCCGACGTGAAGCTTTCTTT. It codes for CSVPTVRREAFF. The chain uses TRBV29-1 and TRBJ1-1; D unclear. CDR3 length equals 12 residues. V lost 6 bases and J 7 bases, leaving 15 bases between the germline ends. Germline CDR1 SQVTM, CDR2 ANQGSEA.

This rearrangement joins TRBV29-1 to TRBJ1-6, with D uncertain. CDR3 length equals 13 residues. The germline CDR1 and CDR2 sequences are SQVTM and ANQGSEA. The V end was cut by 6 bases, the J end by 9 bases, with 15 bases between. CDR3 sequence: CSVLGMEGSPLHF. The CDR3 region has the DNA TGCAGCGTCCTTGGTATGGAGGGTTCACCCCTCCACTTT.

Concerning this clone: This sample includes further DNA sequences coding for the same CDR3. This sequence joins TRBV5-1 and TRBJ1-2, with 9 positions matching TRBD1. This CDR3 spans 18 amino acids. J gave up 4 bases and V 3 bases, and 16 bases lay outside the gene matches. The germline V gene has CDR1 SGHRS and CDR2 YFSETQ. The CDR3 sequence: CASSSRTRGQGIGYGYTF. In nucleotides, the CDR3 is TGCGCCAGCAGCTCACGGACCCGGGGACAGGGAATCGGCTATGGCTACACCTTC.

This sequence joins TRBV7-2 and TRBJ2-2; 7 nucleotides match TRBD2. Germline CDR1 reads SGHTA; CDR2 reads FQGNSA. This CDR3 has 17 amino acids. V shed 4 bases and J 4 bases; nucleotides not matched to a gene: 12. The CDR3 loop is CASSSGRVGGPTGELFF. The DNA of the CDR3 is TGTGCCAGCAGCTCCGGGAGAGTGGGAGGGCCCACCGGGGAGCTGTTTTTT.

The rearrangement uses TRBV19 and TRBJ1-2; no clear D. V lost 3 bases and J 6 bases, leaving 17 bases between the germline ends. This CDR3 has 15 residues. The germline V gene has CDR1 LNHDA and CDR2 SQIVND (reference sequence). The CDR3 nucleotides read TGTGCCAGTAGTATCTCCCTGAGCGGGCGAGATGGCTACACCTTC. This translates into CASSISLSGRDGYTF.

V gene TRBV4-3 combines with J gene TRBJ2-7, with 11 bases that match TRBD2. Per the germline V gene, CDR1 is LGHNA and CDR2 is YSLEER. Unmatched junction bases numbered 17, after V lost 4 bases and J lost 12 bases. CDR3 length: 16 amino acids. DNA for the CDR3: TGCGCCAGCAGCCCCAAGATTGGGACTAGCGGAACCGGTGCGTACTTC. This gives the protein CASSPKIGTSGTGAYF.

The chain recombines TRBV20-1 with TRBJ1-5; TRBD1 is a possible D gene (5 bases). Germline loops: CDR1 DFQATT, CDR2 SNEGSKA (reference sequence). The CDR3 totals 11 residues. Deletions cut 7 bases from V and 9 bases from J, with 13 bases between. The CDR3 spells CSVKTGGPQHF. In nucleotides, the CDR3 is TGCAGTGTAAAAACCGGGGGGCCCCAGCATTTT.

V usage is TRBV19 and J usage is TRBJ1-2, with TRBD1 matching 7 bases. The germline V gene has CDR1 LNHDA and CDR2 SQIVND (reference sequence). The CDR3 sequence is 13 residues long. V shed 7 bases, J shed 3 bases, and the junction held 5 bases outside the gene matches. The CDR3 spells CASKSGTDYGYTF. DNA of the CDR3: TGTGCCAGTAAGAGCGGGACAGACTATGGCTACACCTTC.

This chain links TRBV9 with TRBJ2-3, with 7 positions matching TRBD2. The CDR3 covers 15 residues. Germline V CDR1 and CDR2: SGDLS, YYNGEE. With V trimmed by 1 base and J by 1 base, 3 bases remained unmatched. In nucleotides, the CDR3 is TGTGCCAGCAGCGTATCGAGCGGGGGCACAGATACGCAGTATTTT. Its translation: CASSVSSGGTDTQYF.

The chain recombines TRBV9 with TRBJ2-1; D not certain. CDR1 is SGDLS, CDR2 YYNGEE, per germline. CDR3 size: 15 residues. The ends were cut back, 0 bases at V and 2 bases at J, with 9 bases in the middle. CDR3 sequence: CASSVDPAPYNEQFF. The CDR3 DNA follows: TGTGCCAGCAGCGTAGATCCAGCGCCCTACAATGAGCAGTTCTTC.

This rearrangement joins TRBV19 to TRBJ1-1; no clear D gene. Deletions cut 5 bases from V and 1 base from J, with 11 bases between. The CDR3 is 14 residues long. Germline lookup yields CDR1 LNHDA and CDR2 SQIVND (reference sequence). The CDR3 DNA follows: TGTGCCAGTAGTCTGGAGGGTTGGAACACTGAAGCTTTCTTT. Its translation is CASSLEGWNTEAFF.

The V and J genes are TRBV6-5 and TRBJ1-4, with TRBD1 matching over 9 bases. V lost 6 bases, J lost 7 bases, and 6 bases stayed unmatched. Germline values: CDR1 MNHEY, CDR2 SVGAGI. CDR3 length: 14 residues. The CDR3 DNA is TGTGCCAGCAGCGATACAGGGGGCGGTGAAAAACTGTTTTTT. This translates into CASSDTGGGEKLFF.

J is TRBJ1-6 and V is TRBV7-9; TRBD1 matches at 8 bases. Germline-derived CDR1 and CDR2 are SEHNR and FQNEAQ (reference sequence). This CDR3 comprises 17 residues. With 3 bases clipped from V and 10 bases from J, the junction kept 14 bases outside the gene matches. The CDR3 spells CASSFGQGELDRSPLHF. CDR3 bases: TGTGCCAGCAGCTTCGGACAGGGTGAGTTGGATCGGTCACCCCTCCACTTT.

The gene calls are TRBV2 and TRBJ2-4; D is perhaps TRBD1 or TRBD2 (5 bases each). Deletions cut 5 bases from V and 0 bases from J, with 17 bases between. This CDR3 has 17 residues. Germline CDR1 is SNHLY and CDR2 is FYNNEI. DNA for the CDR3: TGTGCCAGCAGTTCCCCCGGGGCAGCAGTAGCCAAAAACATTCAGTACTTC. This codes for CASSSPGAAVAKNIQYF.

The chain links TRBV2 to TRBJ1-2; possibly TRBD1 for D (5 bases). Trimming stripped 1 base from V and 4 bases from J, with 13 bases between. CDR1 is SNHLY and CDR2 is FYNNEI in the germline V gene. CDR3 length equals 15 residues. The CDR3 nucleotides are TGTGCCAGCAGTGAAGGGGGGGGGAGCGGCTATGGCTACACCTTC. Translating it yields CASSEGGGSGYGYTF.

The chain recombines TRBV5-4 with TRBJ1-2; D remains unclear. V was clipped by 1 base and J by 3 bases, with 13 bases between them. Germline V gene data show CDR1 as SGHNT and CDR2 as YYREEE (reference sequence). The CDR3 covers 15 residues. DNA for the CDR3: TGTGCCAGCAGCTTGAGTGTGGCCAGTCACTATGGCTACACCTTC. Translation gives CASSLSVASHYGYTF. Drawing the rest from reference TRBV5-4 and TRBJ1-2, the complete variable domain is ETGVTQSPTHLIKTRGQQVTLRCSSQSGHNTVSWYQQALGQGPQFIFQYYREEENGRGNFPPRFSGLQFPNYSSELNVNALELDDSALYLCASSLSVASHYGYTFGSGTRLTVV.

The genes are TRBV5-1 and TRBJ2-7; D ambiguous. Germline V CDR1 and CDR2: SGHRS, YFSETQ. Trimming left V 1 base short and J 2 bases short, with 13 bases between. The CDR3 runs 15 residues. DNA for the CDR3: TGCGCCAGCAGCTTGAATCATGGCAGCCCCTACGAGCAGTACTTC. Its translation: CASSLNHGSPYEQYF.

The rearrangement joins TRBV7-3 to TRBJ2-1, with D hard to call. CDR3 length: 12 residues. The germline CDR1 and CDR2 sequences are SGHTA and FQGTGA. V was shortened by 2 bases and J by 6 bases, with 5 bases between the two germline ends. In nucleotides, the CDR3 is TGTGCCAGCAGCTTAGGAAGCAATGAGCAGTTCTTC. Its protein product is CASSLGSNEQFF.

CDR3 residues: CASSTRQGADIQYF. The CDR3 DNA reads as TGTGCCAGCAGTACGCGACAGGGAGCGGACATTCAGTACTTC. This rearrangement joins TRBV6-2 or TRBV6-3 to TRBJ2-4; 7 nucleotides align to TRBD1. This CDR3 comprises 14 residues. V trimming: 5 bases; J trimming: 8 bases; junction bases outside the gene matches: 9. From germline, CDR1 is MNHEY and CDR2 SVGEGT.

This chain links TRBV29-1 with TRBJ1-3; D gene uncertain. The CDR3 runs 11 residues. V was shortened by 5 bases and J by 1 base, with 3 bases between the two germline ends. The germline gives CDR1 SQVTM, CDR2 ANQGSEA. CDR3 nucleotides: TGCAGCGTTAATTCTGGAAACACCATATATTTT. This gives the protein CSVNSGNTIYF.

The chain recombines TRBV6-5 with TRBJ2-5; no reliable D call. Germline CDR1 and CDR2: MNHEY and SVGAGI. Trimming cost V 5 bases and J 0 bases, with 7 bases left between them. The CDR3 sequence is 13 residues long. CDR3 sequence reads: CASSTENQETQYF. Here the CDR3 DNA reads TGTGCCAGCAGTACAGAGAACCAAGAGACCCAGTACTTC.

The chain has TRBV7-9 and TRBJ2-5, with 10 bases that match TRBD2. CDR3 length: 15 residues. Germline assignment: CDR1 SEHNR and CDR2 FQNEAQ (reference sequence). The J segment lost 5 bases and the V segment lost 5 bases, leaving 8 bases of the junction unmatched. The CDR3 loop reads CASSLGASGSETQYF. CDR3 coding DNA: TGTGCCAGCAGCCTCGGGGCTAGCGGGAGTGAGACCCAGTACTTC.

The chain links TRBV20-1 to TRBJ2-5; D might be TRBD2 (5 bases). This CDR3 has 14 residues. CDR1 is DFQATT, CDR2 SNEGSKA, per germline (reference sequence). Trimming cost V 3 bases and J 1 base, with 12 bases left between them. CDR3 sequence: CSASMRVRQETQYF. The CDR3 nucleotides are TGCAGTGCTAGTATGCGGGTCCGCCAAGAGACCCAGTACTTC.

This clone was seen just once. This sequence joins TRBV5-6 and TRBJ1-3; maybe TRBD1 (6 bases). Germline V gene lookup returns CDR1 SGHDT and CDR2 YYEEEE. There are 16 residues in the CDR3. The ends were cut back, 3 bases at V and 0 bases at J, with 13 bases in the middle. The CDR3 here is CASSSEQGSSGNTIYF. The CDR3 DNA reads as TGTGCCAGCAGCTCGGAACAGGGAAGCTCTGGAAACACCATATATTTT.

This clone showed up just a few times. The CDR3 spells CASSLQGQRNTEAFF. In DNA form, the CDR3 reads TGCGCCAGCAGCTTACAGGGACAGAGGAACACTGAAGCTTTCTTT. The chain combines TRBV5-1 with TRBJ1-1; 7 bases are a match to TRBD1. Trimming at V came to 2 bases and at J to 1 base, leaving 5 bases not matched to a gene. The germline V gene encodes CDR1 SGHRS and CDR2 YFSETQ. This CDR3 has 15 amino acids.

The V and J genes are TRBV7-9 and TRBJ1-5, with 8 bases identical to TRBD1. Germline CDR1 reads SEHNR; CDR2 reads FQNEAQ (reference sequence). After removal of 1 base from V and 5 bases from J, the junction contained 7 bases not matched to a gene. The CDR3 is made up of 16 amino acids. CDR3 amino acids: CASSLGTGNLYQPQHF. The CDR3 coding sequence is TGTGCCAGCAGCTTAGGGACAGGGAATCTTTATCAGCCCCAGCATTTT.

This clone was seen only once. The chain carries TRBV5-6 and TRBJ2-5; D possibly corresponds to TRBD1 (5 bases). The V and J ends lost 6 bases and 5 bases respectively, with 14 bases between them. Germline loops: CDR1 SGHDT, CDR2 YYEEEE. The CDR3 spans 13 residues. CDR3 nucleotide sequence: TGTGCCAGCACCCGGTGGGGCCTCGAGACCCAGTACTTC. This encodes CASTRWGLETQYF.

The gene calls are TRBV24-1 and TRBJ1-6, with D maybe TRBD1 (6 bases). V was shortened by 8 bases and J by 6 bases, with 22 bases between the two germline ends. The germline V gene encodes CDR1 KGHDR and CDR2 SFDVKD. The CDR3 spans 17 residues. The CDR3 coding sequence is TGTGCCACCAACAGAGACCGGGGGCGTAGGCGTAATTCACCCCTCCACTTT. Translating gives CATNRDRGRRRNSPLHF.

The chain uses TRBV5-1 and TRBJ2-5, with D maybe TRBD2 (5 bases). The CDR3 sequence is 15 residues long. The V gene's germline CDR1 is SGHRS and CDR2 YFSETQ. Trimming took 0 bases from V and 7 from J, leaving 16 bases between them. This chain's CDR3 is CASSLGTSGRGTQYF. The CDR3 coding sequence is TGCGCCAGCAGCTTGGGGACCTCCGGTCGGGGGACCCAGTACTTC.